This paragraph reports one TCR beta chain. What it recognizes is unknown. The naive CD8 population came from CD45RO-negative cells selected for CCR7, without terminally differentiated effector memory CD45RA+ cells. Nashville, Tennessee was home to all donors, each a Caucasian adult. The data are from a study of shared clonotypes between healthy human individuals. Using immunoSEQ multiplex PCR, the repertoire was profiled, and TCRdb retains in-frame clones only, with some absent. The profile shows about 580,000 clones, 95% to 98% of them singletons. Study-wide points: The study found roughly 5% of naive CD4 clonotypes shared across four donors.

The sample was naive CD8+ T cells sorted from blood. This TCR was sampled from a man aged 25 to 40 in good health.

The DNA for the CDR3 is TGTGCCAGCAGCTTAGTGGGACAGGGGGAGGTGGAGACCCAGTACTTC. Its translation is CASSLVGQGEVETQYF. The chain carries TRBV7-9 and TRBJ2-5; TRBD1 matches at 11 bases. CDR1 is SEHNR, CDR2 FQNEAQ, per germline (reference sequence). There are 16 residues in the CDR3. V was pared by 1 base and J by 5 bases, with 6 bases of the junction left unmatched.